These 12 T cell receptor beta chains were all obtained from the same sample, sequenced in a study of blood T cell repertoires in COVID-19. Some clones are missing from TCRdb's copy, which holds only in-frame ones; the method was immunoSEQ multiplex PCR. The data show a few hundred thousand clones, roughly 84% seen once. Sequencing was carried out using peripheral blood. The receptors originated from a woman in her thirties or forties who had recovered from COVID-19.

This clone showed up just once. The rearrangement links TRBV12-5 to TRBJ1-1, with D possibly TRBD1 on 6 matching bases. CDR3 length equals 13 residues. Germline V gene sequence: CDR1 LGHNT, CDR2 FRNRAP. Trimming removed 7 bases at V and 1 base at J, with 10 bases between. The CDR3 DNA follows: TGTGCTAGTGCCCTGACAGGGAACACTGAAGCTTTCTTT. Translated: CASALTGNTEAFF.

V gene TRBV27 combines with J gene TRBJ2-7; 9 bases map to TRBD1. Germline V lookup: CDR1 MNHEY, CDR2 SMNVEV (reference sequence). Trimming removed 3 bases from V and 2 bases from J; junction bases left unmatched: 14. CDR3 length: 18 amino acids. CDR3 loop: CASSFFPPGTGRPYEQYF. In DNA form, the CDR3 reads TGTGCCAGCAGTTTTTTCCCCCCCGGGACAGGGCGCCCCTACGAGCAGTACTTC.

The chain combines TRBV7-8 with TRBJ2-7; a possible D gene is TRBD2 (5 bases). The V and J ends lost 5 bases and 9 bases respectively, with 14 bases between them. CDR3 length equals 12 residues. The germline CDR1 and CDR2 sequences are SGHVS and FQNEAQ. This CDR3 is CASSQAAAWQYF. CDR3 nucleotides: TGTGCCAGCAGCCAAGCGGCGGCGTGGCAGTACTTC.

The V call is TRBV7-2, the J call TRBJ2-2, with 7 bases that match TRBD2. Per germline, CDR1 SGHTA and CDR2 FQGNSA. CDR3 length: 14 amino acids. The J segment lost 4 bases and the V segment lost 3 bases, leaving 2 bases of the junction unmatched. In DNA, the CDR3 is TGTGCCAGCAGCTTCGGGACTATCACCGGGGAGCTGTTTTTT. Its protein product is CASSFGTITGELFF.

V and J are TRBV5-1 and TRBJ2-5, with TRBD1 matching over 8 bases. The length of the CDR3 is 15 residues. Germline-derived CDR1 and CDR2 are SGHRS and YFSETQ. Trimming at V came to 0 bases and at J to 4 bases, leaving 5 bases not matched to a gene. CDR3 in amino acids: CASSLGGQGIETQYF. The CDR3 DNA reads TGCGCCAGCAGCTTGGGAGGACAGGGTATAGAGACCCAGTACTTC.

This clone came up a few times. This chain links TRBV6-1 with TRBJ1-5; TRBD1 is a possible D gene (6 bases). The CDR3 covers 16 residues. V lost 2 bases to trimming and J lost 5 bases, with 16 bases between them. Germline CDR1 reads MNHNS; CDR2 reads SASEGT. CDR3 residues: CASSELGAAFHQPQHF. CDR3 coding DNA: TGTGCCAGCAGTGAATTGGGGGCTGCGTTCCATCAGCCCCAGCATTTT.

The CDR3 bases are TGTGCCACCAGCGGGGGTAGGACAGGGATTTTAGAGACCCAGTACTTC. It codes for CATSGGRTGILETQYF. The chain is built from TRBV15 and TRBJ2-5; 8 bases line up with TRBD1. After removal of 5 bases from V and 4 bases from J, the junction contained 12 bases not matched to a gene. Per germline, CDR1 LNHNV and CDR2 YYDKDF (reference sequence). The CDR3 spans 16 residues.

The V and J genes are TRBV4-3 and TRBJ1-6, with no clear D. Trimming stripped 1 base from V and 8 bases from J, with 12 bases between. Germline loops: CDR1 LGHNA, CDR2 YSLEER. This CDR3 has 15 amino acids. The CDR3 is CASSQAGSADSPLHF. CDR3 nucleotides: TGCGCCAGCAGCCAAGCGGGGTCTGCCGATTCACCCCTCCACTTT.

The chain has TRBV30 and TRBJ1-1, with D uncertain. The V and J ends lost 2 bases and 3 bases respectively, with 10 bases between them. The CDR3 runs 13 residues. Germline CDR1 and CDR2: GTSNPN and SVGIG (reference sequence). CDR3 protein: CAWSTLGDTEAFF. CDR3 DNA: TGTGCCTGGAGTACCCTGGGAGACACTGAAGCTTTCTTT.

This chain connects TRBV2 to TRBJ1-6; D might be TRBD1 (6 bases). V gave up 7 bases and J gave up 5 bases, with 18 bases separating them. The CDR3 length is 16 residues. The V gene's germline CDR1 is SNHLY and CDR2 FYNNEI. The CDR3 DNA is TGTGCCAGCACCTTTCGGGACATAGCTGATAATTCACCCCTCCACTTT. Its translation: CASTFRDIADNSPLHF.

The rearrangement uses TRBV18 and TRBJ1-2; 7 positions match TRBD1. With V trimmed by 3 bases and J by 4 bases, 8 bases remained unmatched. CDR3 length: 15 amino acids. Germline loops: CDR1 KGHSH, CDR2 LQKENI. CDR3 sequence: CASSPTGQPGYGYTF. For the CDR3, the DNA is TGTGCCAGCTCACCGACGGGACAGCCGGGCTATGGCTACACCTTC.

The rearrangement uses TRBV5-1 and TRBJ2-3; D is perhaps TRBD1 (5 bases). Germline assignment: CDR1 SGHRS and CDR2 YFSETQ. V was trimmed by 7 bases and J by 4 bases, leaving 25 bases between them. This CDR3 has 17 residues. In DNA, the CDR3 is TGCGCCAGCTATCCGGGTCCTTTTGAAGGGGCACCAGATACGCAGTATTTT. It encodes CASYPGPFEGAPDTQYF.